This TCR beta chain was sequenced in a study of cytomegalovirus exposure and HLA in healthy donors. CDR1 and CDR2 from the germline V gene are SGHTA and FQGNSA. V shed 3 bases and J 2 bases; nucleotides not matched to a gene: 6. The CDR3 sequence is 15 residues long. Study outcomes and limitations: A link between a missense DCLRE1C variant and TCR beta V- and J-gene trimming emerged from a later analysis.

The PCR contained 60 Vbeta and 13 Jbeta primers. Profiling relied on immunoSEQ multiplex PCR, and the TCRdb table lists in-frame clones only, not all of them. Its clone listing holds approximately 71,000 clones. To note about this clone: What it recognizes is unknown.

The V gene is TRBV7-2, the J gene TRBJ1-1, with TRBD1 matching over 7 bases. The clonotype originates from a female donor in good health and CMV-seropositive. Sequenced: PBMCs. Here the CDR3 reads CASSFDRAVNTEAFF. The CDR3, as DNA: TGTGCCAGCAGCTTCGACAGGGCGGTAAACACTGAAGCTTTCTTT.